This T cell receptor (beta chain) was captured by sequencing in a study of blood T cells in healthy people across ages. Study as a whole: Template switching picked up about one barcoded beta molecule for each two T cells. The study's findings and limits: Diversity estimates from one million T cells were considered underestimates.

Points on this clonotype: Its antigen is still unknown.

Donor samples were obtained from healthy Caucasian individuals from Russia, aged 6 to 90. Researchers isolated at least 6 million PBMCs per sample. For the second PCR, which ran for 7 to 11 cycles, a sample-barcoded 5' primer and a J-beta primer mix were used. Using its own MiXCR run on the 5' RACE reads, TCRdb lists one record per CDR3 protein. Of 1.5 million to 2 million distinct CDR3 sequences listed, 28% are singletons. The germline CDR1 and CDR2 sequences are MNHEY and SMNVEV (reference sequence). This CDR3 spans 16 amino acids. V was clipped by 6 bases and J by 6 bases; unmatched bases: 10. This TCR was recovered from a woman aged 25 to 39 in good health. Sequenced input: blood. J is TRBJ2-1 and V is TRBV27, with 11 positions matching TRBD2. The CDR3 region has the DNA TGTGCCAGCAGCCCTCTAGCGGGAGGAGGGGGCAATGAGCAGTTCTTC. Its translation: CASSPLAGGGGNEQFF.